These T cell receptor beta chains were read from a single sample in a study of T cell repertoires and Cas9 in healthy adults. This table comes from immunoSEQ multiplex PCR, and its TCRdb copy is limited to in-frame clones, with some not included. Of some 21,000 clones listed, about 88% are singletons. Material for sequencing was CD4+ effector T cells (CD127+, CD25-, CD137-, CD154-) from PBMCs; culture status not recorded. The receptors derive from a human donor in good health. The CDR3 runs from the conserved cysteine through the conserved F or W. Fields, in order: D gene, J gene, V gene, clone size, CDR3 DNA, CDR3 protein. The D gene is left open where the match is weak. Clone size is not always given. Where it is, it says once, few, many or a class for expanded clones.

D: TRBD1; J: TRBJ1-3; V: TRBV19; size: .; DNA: TGTGCCAGTTCTCACCGGGACAGAGGAAACACCATATATTTT; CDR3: CASSHRDRGNTIYF
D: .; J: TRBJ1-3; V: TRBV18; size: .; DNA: TGTGCCAGCTCACCCAACGGCGAACCTGGAAACACCATATATTTT; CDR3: CASSPNGEPGNTIYF
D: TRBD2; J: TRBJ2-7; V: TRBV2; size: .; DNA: TGTGCCAGCATCCCGTCGGGACTAGTGACCTACGAGCAGTACTTC; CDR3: CASIPSGLVTYEQYF
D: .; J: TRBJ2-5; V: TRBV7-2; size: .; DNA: TGTGCCAGCAGCTTAGCCCTACCAGAGACCCAGTACTTC; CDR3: CASSLALPETQYF
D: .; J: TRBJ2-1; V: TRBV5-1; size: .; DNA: TGCGCCAGCAGCTTGGATTCTTCAGGAACGGGTTTCTTC; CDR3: CASSLDSSGTGFF
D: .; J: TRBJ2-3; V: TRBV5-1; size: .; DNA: TGCGCCAGCAGCACGAGACAGGATAGAACAGATACGCAGTATTTT; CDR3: CASSTRQDRTDTQYF
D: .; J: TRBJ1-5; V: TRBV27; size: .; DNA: TGTGCCAGCAGCCATACTAGCAATCAGCCCCAGCATTTT; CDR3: CASSHTSNQPQHF
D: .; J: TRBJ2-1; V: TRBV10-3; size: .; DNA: TGTGCCATCAGTCAGGGAGCTAATTACAATGAGCAGTTCTTC; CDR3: CAISQGANYNEQFF
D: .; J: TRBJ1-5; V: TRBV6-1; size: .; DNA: TGTGCCAGCAGCGCGGTGGGGGTAAGCAATCAGCCCCAGCATTTT; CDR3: CASSAVGVSNQPQHF
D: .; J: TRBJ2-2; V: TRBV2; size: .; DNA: TGTGCCAGCACCTCAGAGACCGGGGAGCTGTTTTTT; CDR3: CASTSETGELFF
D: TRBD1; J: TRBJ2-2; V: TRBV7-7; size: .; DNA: TGTGCTAGCAGCCCCCGACAGGGAACCGGGGAGCTGTTTTTT; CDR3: CASSPRQGTGELFF
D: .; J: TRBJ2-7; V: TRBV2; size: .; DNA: TGTGCCAGCAGTGATGTCGGGTACGAGCAGTACTTC; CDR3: CASSDVGYEQYF
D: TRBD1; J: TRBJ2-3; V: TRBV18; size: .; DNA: TGTGCCAGCTCACCTACAGGGGTGGGCACAGATACGCAGTATTTT; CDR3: CASSPTGVGTDTQYF
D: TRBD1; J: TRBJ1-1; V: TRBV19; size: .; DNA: TGTGCCAGTAGTATTACAGGGGCGGGTACTGAAGCTTTCTTT; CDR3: CASSITGAGTEAFF
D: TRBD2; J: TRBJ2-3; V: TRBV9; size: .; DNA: TGTGCCAGCAGCGTAGGTAGCGGGGGGGCGACAGATACGCAGTATTTT; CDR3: CASSVGSGGATDTQYF
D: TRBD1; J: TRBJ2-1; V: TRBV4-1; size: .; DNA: TGCGCCAGCAGCCGGGACAGCGTCATCTACAATGAGCAGTTCTTC; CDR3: CASSRDSVIYNEQFF
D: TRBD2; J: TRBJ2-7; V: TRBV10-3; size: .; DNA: TGTGCCATCAGTGAGTCGAATGGTGGACGGGGGGGGTACGAGCAGTACTTC; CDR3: CAISESNGGRGGYEQYF
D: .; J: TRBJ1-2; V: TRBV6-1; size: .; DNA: TGTGCCAGCAGTGAAACGACAATATCATATGGCTACACCTTC; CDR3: CASSETTISYGYTF
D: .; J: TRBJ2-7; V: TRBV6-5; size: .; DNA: TGTGCCAGCAGTTACTCCCCAGGGGCGAGGACCTACGAGCAGTACTTC; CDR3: CASSYSPGARTYEQYF
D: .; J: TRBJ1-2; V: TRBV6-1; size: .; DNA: TGTGCCAGCAGTGCGCTCGGGACCCTGGTTGGTCATGGCTACACCTTC; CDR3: CASSALGTLVGHGYTF
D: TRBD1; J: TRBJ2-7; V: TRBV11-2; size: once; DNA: TGTGCCAGCAGCCACAGGGGGCGGGACGAGCAGTACTTC; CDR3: CASSHRGRDEQYF
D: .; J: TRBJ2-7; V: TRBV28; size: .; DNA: TGTGCCAGCAGTTTCCCGCCAGCCTACGAGCAGTACTTC; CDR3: CASSFPPAYEQYF
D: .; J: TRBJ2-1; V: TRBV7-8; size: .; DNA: TGTGCCAGCAGCTTAGTTAGGACCACATACAATGAGCAGTTCTTC; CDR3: CASSLVRTTYNEQFF
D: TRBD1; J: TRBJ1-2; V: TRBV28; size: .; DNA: TGTGCCAGCAGTTTCGGGACAGGCCCCTATGGCTACACCTTC; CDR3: CASSFGTGPYGYTF
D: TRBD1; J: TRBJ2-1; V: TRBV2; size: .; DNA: TGTGCCAGCATAGCAGGGGGTTTTATCGATGAGCAGTTCTTC; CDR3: CASIAGGFIDEQFF
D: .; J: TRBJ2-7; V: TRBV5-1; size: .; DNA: TGCGCCAGCAGCTTGGACCAGGGTGGATACTACGAGCAGTACTTC; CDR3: CASSLDQGGYYEQYF
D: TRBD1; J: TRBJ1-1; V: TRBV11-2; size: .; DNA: TGTGCCAGCAGCTTAGGGGGACAGAACGGGTTCTTT; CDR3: CASSLGGQNGFF
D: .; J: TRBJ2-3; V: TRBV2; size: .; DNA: TGTGCCAGCAGGAGACCAGGGGAGGGGAGCACAGATACGCAGTATTTT; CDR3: CASRRPGEGSTDTQYF
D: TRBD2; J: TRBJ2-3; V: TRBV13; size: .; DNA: TGTGCCAGCAGCTTGACCGGATCTAGCGGGGGCACAGATACGCAGTATTTT; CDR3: CASSLTGSSGGTDTQYF
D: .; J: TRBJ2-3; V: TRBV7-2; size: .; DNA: TGTGCCAGCAGCTTCTCCACAGATACGCAGTATTTT; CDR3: CASSFSTDTQYF
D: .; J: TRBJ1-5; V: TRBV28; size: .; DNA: TGTGCCAGCAGTTTCTCCGGAACAGGGCACCAGCCCCAGCATTTT; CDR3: CASSFSGTGHQPQHF
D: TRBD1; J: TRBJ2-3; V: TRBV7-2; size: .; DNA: TGTGCCAGCAGCTTAGCGTGGCAGGGGGTCGGCACAGATACGCAGTATTTT; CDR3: CASSLAWQGVGTDTQYF
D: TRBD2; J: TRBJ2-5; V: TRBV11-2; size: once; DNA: TGTGCCAGCAGCGTGGGACTAGCGGGGATCCAAGAGACCCAGTACTTC; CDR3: CASSVGLAGIQETQYF
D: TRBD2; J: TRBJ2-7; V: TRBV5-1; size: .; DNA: TGCGCCAGCAGCCGGACTAGCAGTGGCTACGAGCAGTACTTC; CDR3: CASSRTSSGYEQYF
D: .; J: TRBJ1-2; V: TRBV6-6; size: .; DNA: TGTGCCAGCAGTTCCGGGACAAACTATGGCTACACCTTC; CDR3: CASSSGTNYGYTF
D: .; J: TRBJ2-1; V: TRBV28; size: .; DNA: TGTGCCAGCACCTCTGCCGGGAGCACAAGCTCCTACAATGAGCAGTTCTTC; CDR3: CASTSAGSTSSYNEQFF
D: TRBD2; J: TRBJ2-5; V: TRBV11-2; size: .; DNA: TGTGCCAGCAGCTTAGTACCCCCTCAGAGCGGGGGTCGGGAGACCCAGTACTTC; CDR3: CASSLVPPQSGGRETQYF
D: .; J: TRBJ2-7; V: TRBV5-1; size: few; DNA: TGCGCCAGCAGCTTGGAGTGGGGGAGCTCCTACGAGCAGTACTTC; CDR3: CASSLEWGSSYEQYF
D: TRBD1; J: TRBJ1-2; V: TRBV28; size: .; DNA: TGTGCCAGCAGCCCTCGACCGACAGGGGGAGGCTACACCTTC; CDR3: CASSPRPTGGGYTF
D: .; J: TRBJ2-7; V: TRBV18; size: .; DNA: TGTGCCAGCTCACCCAGCCTGACTAGTACCTACGAGCAGTACTTC; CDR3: CASSPSLTSTYEQYF
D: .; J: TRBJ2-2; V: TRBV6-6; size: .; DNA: TGTGCCAGCAGGCCCTTTGGGGACACCGGGGAGCTGTTTTTT; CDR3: CASRPFGDTGELFF
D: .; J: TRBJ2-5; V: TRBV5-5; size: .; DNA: TGTGCCAGCAGCTTGGGCGGGCTCCAAGAGACCCAGTACTTC; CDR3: CASSLGGLQETQYF
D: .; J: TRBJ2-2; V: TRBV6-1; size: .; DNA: TGTGCCAGCAGTGAATCTGGCACCGGGGAGCTGTTTTTT; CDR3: CASSESGTGELFF
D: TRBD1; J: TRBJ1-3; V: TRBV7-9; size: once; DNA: TGTGCCAGCAGCTGGGGACAGGGGGCCTCTGGAAACACCATATATTTT; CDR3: CASSWGQGASGNTIYF
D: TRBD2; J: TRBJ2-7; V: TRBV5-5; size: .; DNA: TGTGCCAGCAGCCCCCGGGAGGTCCGGACGGGGCAGTACTTC; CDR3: CASSPREVRTGQYF
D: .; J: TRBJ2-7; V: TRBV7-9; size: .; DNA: TGTGCCAGCAGCCCTAAGATTCGATTAGACCGTTCCTACGAGCAGTACTTC; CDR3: CASSPKIRLDRSYEQYF
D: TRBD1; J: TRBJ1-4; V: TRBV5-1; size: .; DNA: TGCGCCAGCAGCCCCTCCGGGACAGGCGAAAAACTGTTTTTT; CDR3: CASSPSGTGEKLFF
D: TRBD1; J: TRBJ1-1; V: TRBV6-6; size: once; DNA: TGTGCCAGCAGTCGGACAGGGGCTGAAGCTTTCTTT; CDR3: CASSRTGAEAFF